This T cell receptor (beta chain) was obtained from a study of cytomegalovirus exposure and HLA in healthy donors. Findings of the study overall: Cytomegalovirus association was listed for 164 TCR beta chains.

PCR used 60 Vbeta primers and 13 Jbeta primers. The protocol was immunoSEQ multiplex PCR, while the TCRdb copy is restricted to in-frame clones and leaves out a portion. The data contain roughly 160,000 clones, over 60% of them singletons. CDR1 and CDR2 (germline): MNHEY, SMNVEV (reference sequence). CDR3 size: 16 residues. V was pared by 0 bases and J by 8 bases, with 9 bases of the junction left unmatched. A note on this clone: Its antigen is undetermined.

The receptor was isolated from a woman aged 25 to 39 in good health and CMV-seronegative. J is TRBJ2-1 and V is TRBV27; 8 bases map to TRBD2. Material for sequencing was PBMCs. As DNA, the CDR3 is TGTGCCAGCAGTTTATCGATAATAGCGGGATTTGATGAGCAGTTCTTC. Translated: CASSLSIIAGFDEQFF.